Each of the 14 T cell receptor beta chains below was sequenced from the same sample in a study of preoperative IRX-2 immunotherapy in early breast cancer. Sequencing was performed with immunoSEQ multiplex PCR; in TCRdb, only in-frame clones are kept and a portion is missing. Here the sample spans tens of thousands of clones, about 81% being singletons. Regarding treatment: preoperative locoregional IRX-2 cytokine immunotherapy. Source: lymph node tissue, taken after IRX-2 immunotherapy. The receptor source for this set is a human donor with breast cancer.

The DNA for the CDR3 is TGCGCCAGCAGTCCTAGGCCATCCTCTGGAAACACCATATATTTT. The encoded protein is CASSPRPSSGNTIYF. V usage is TRBV5-1 and J usage is TRBJ1-3; no clear D gene. The CDR3 loop spans 15 amino acids. The V gene lost 5 bases and the J gene lost 0 bases, with 12 bases spanning the gap. The germline CDR1 and CDR2 sequences are SGHRS and YFSETQ.

As for this clone: At one end the junction does not follow the germline gene, possibly because of a read error. This chain connects TRBV6-4 to TRBJ1-3; 9 bases are shared with TRBD1. The germline CDR1 and CDR2 sequences are MRHNA and SNTAGT. This CDR3 is built from 16 residues. The DNA for the CDR3 is TGTGCCAGCAGTTACTCGATCGGGACAGGGCCAAACACCATATATTTT. Encoded protein: CASSYSIGTGPNTIYF.

The chain has TRBV29-1 and TRBJ2-1, with 9 bases that match TRBD2. Per germline, CDR1 SQVTM and CDR2 ANQGSEA. V gave up 7 bases and J gave up 6 bases; unmatched junction bases: 10. The CDR3 spans 14 residues. CDR3 region: CSALRSGGFNEQFF. In DNA, the CDR3 is TGCAGCGCCCTGCGTAGCGGGGGATTCAATGAGCAGTTCTTC.

The V gene is TRBV6-8, the J gene TRBJ1-2, with D possibly TRBD1 on 5 matching bases. V was trimmed by 7 bases and J by 4 bases, leaving 22 bases between them. The CDR3 has 16 residues. CDR1 is MNHGY, CDR2 SAAAGT, per germline. This CDR3 reads CASNLERWGSVYGYTF. The DNA of the CDR3 is TGTGCCAGCAACCTAGAAAGGTGGGGGTCGGTCTATGGCTACACCTTC.

The count of this clone is one. The same CDR3 arises from other DNA sequences in this sample as well. The rearrangement uses TRBV28 and TRBJ2-5; the D gene is possibly TRBD1 (5 bases). This CDR3 is 14 amino acids long. Germline V CDR1 and CDR2: MDHEN, SYDVKM. Trimming removed 6 bases from V and 2 bases from J, with 13 bases in between. The CDR3 DNA follows: TGTGCCAGCAGCTCCCCTGACAGACAAGAGACCCAGTACTTC. Protein product: CASSSPDRQETQYF.

This chain uses TRBV7-2 with TRBJ1-1, with D uncertain. V lost 5 bases and J 7 bases, leaving 14 bases between the germline ends. The CDR3 has 13 amino acids. Germline values: CDR1 SGHTA, CDR2 FQGNSA. The CDR3 DNA sequence: TGTGCCAGCAGCCAAGGTGATCGGGTTGAAGCTTTCTTT. This codes for CASSQGDRVEAFF.

The V gene is TRBV30, the J gene TRBJ2-1, with 11 bases that match TRBD2. The CDR3 loop spans 14 amino acids. Germline values: CDR1 GTSNPN, CDR2 SVGIG (reference sequence). With 3 bases clipped from V and 6 bases from J, the junction kept 4 bases outside the gene matches. CDR3 sequence (DNA): TGTGCCTGGAGGCTAGCGGGGGGCCGCAATGAGCAGTTCTTC. Translation gives CAWRLAGGRNEQFF.

The CDR3 coding sequence is TGCGCCAGCAGCTTGGAGGGGTCCAGGGTCTATGGCTACACCTTC. It specifies CASSLEGSRVYGYTF. The V call is TRBV5-1, the J call TRBJ1-2; possibly TRBD1 for D (5 bases). The CDR3 length is 15 residues. Germline values: CDR1 SGHRS, CDR2 YFSETQ. The germline V and J ends were trimmed by 0 bases and 4 bases, with 13 bases remaining between them.

This clone occurred a few times. The genes are TRBV19 and TRBJ1-1; no definite D call. This CDR3 is built from 13 residues. V was cut by 2 bases and J by 4 bases, with 8 bases left in between. Germline CDR1 and CDR2: LNHDA and SQIVND (reference sequence). CDR3 in DNA: TGTGCCAGTAGTATAAAGTCCGCCACTGAAGCTTTCTTT. This translates into CASSIKSATEAFF. The complete variable domain, with remaining parts taken from reference TRBV19 and TRBJ1-1, reads DGGITQSPKYLFRKEGQNVTLSCEQNLNHDAMYWYRQDPGQGLRLIYYSQIVNDFQKGDIAEGYSVSREKKESFPLTVTSAQKNPTAFYLCASSIKSATEAFFGQGTRLTVV.

J is TRBJ1-2 and V is TRBV18; D not resolved. V gave up 0 bases and J gave up 4 bases, with 9 bases separating them. Germline CDR1 reads KGHSH; CDR2 reads LQKENI. The CDR3 extends over 14 amino acids. CDR3 amino acids: CASSPPAASYGYTF. CDR3 nucleotides: TGTGCCAGCTCACCACCGGCAGCAAGCTATGGCTACACCTTC.

The J gene is TRBJ2-2, the V gene TRBV6-8, with 8 bases identical to TRBD2. Germline V CDR1 and CDR2: MNHGY, SAAAGT. CDR3 size: 15 residues. After removal of 5 bases from V and 5 bases from J, the junction contained 7 bases not matched to a gene. CDR3 in amino acids: CASSEVGGGTGELFF. For the CDR3, the DNA is TGTGCCAGCAGTGAGGTCGGCGGGGGGACCGGGGAGCTGTTTTTT.

The gene calls are TRBV27 and TRBJ2-1; the D is unclear. Germline V gene data show CDR1 as MNHEY and CDR2 as SMNVEV (reference sequence). The V and J ends lost 4 bases and 4 bases respectively, with 14 bases between them. The CDR3 covers 15 residues. The CDR3 here is CASSYSIDGYNEQFF. The CDR3 DNA reads TGTGCCAGCAGTTACTCGATCGACGGTTACAATGAGCAGTTCTTC.

This rearrangement joins TRBV15 to TRBJ1-6, with a possible D match to TRBD1 (5 bases). V dropped 3 bases and J dropped 8 bases, with 17 bases sitting between them. Germline loops: CDR1 LNHNV, CDR2 YYDKDF (reference sequence). This CDR3 is 16 amino acids long. CDR3 sequence: CATSSFSQGFDSPLHF. The CDR3 region has the DNA TGTGCCACCAGCAGCTTCAGTCAGGGTTTTGATTCACCCCTCCACTTT.

The rearrangement uses TRBV19 and TRBJ2-3, with TRBD2 identical over 7 bases. Per the germline V gene, CDR1 is LNHDA and CDR2 is SQIVND (reference sequence). The J segment lost 3 bases and the V segment lost 6 bases, leaving 6 bases of the junction unmatched. This CDR3 spans 14 amino acids. This CDR3 reads CASSERGLTDTQYF. As DNA, the CDR3 is TGTGCCAGTAGCGAGCGGGGTTTGACAGATACGCAGTATTTT.